What follows is one T cell receptor (beta chain) and its context. This entry comes from a study of control samples from healthy donors and cancer patients. The data were produced by immunoSEQ multiplex PCR, yet TCRdb's version contains in-frame clones alone and is incomplete. The sample lists roughly 92,000 clones, approximately 91% occurring once. This CDR3 is built from 14 residues. The V end was cut by 0 bases, the J end by 0 bases, with 4 bases between. Germline V gene lookup returns CDR1 MNHEY and CDR2 SVGEGT. The receptor was isolated from a woman aged 60-75 years in good health. Sequencing input: blood. The chain is built from TRBV6-2 or TRBV6-3 and TRBJ2-3, with no clear D. CDR3 nucleotides: TGTGCCAGCAGTTACTCCCAGAGCACAGATACGCAGTATTTT. Amino acids: CASSYSQSTDTQYF.